This T cell receptor (beta chain) was recorded in a study of technical replicates of blood from four donors. Measured with immunoSEQ multiplex PCR; TCRdb has only the in-frame clones, and not every one. The profile shows 50,000 to 55,000 clones, around 84% of them singletons. From germline, CDR1 is SGHDN and CDR2 FVKESK. The CDR3 spans 16 residues. The V gene lost 0 bases and the J gene lost 3 bases, with 15 bases spanning the gap. The V call is TRBV14, the J call TRBJ2-7; TRBD2 is a possible D gene (6 bases). This sequence originates from a human donor in good health. Some clones in this sample may be carry-over from other donors' samples. Sequenced sample: PBMCs. The DNA of the CDR3 is TGTGCCAGCAGCCAAGATAGGACCCTCGGGGGCTACGAGCAGTACTTC. It specifies CASSQDRTLGGYEQYF.